Detailed here is one TCR beta chain. What this receptor recognizes is not known. Base qualities are missing; no much larger clone stands one base away. The record originates from a study of cytomegalovirus exposure and HLA in healthy donors (dated by TCRdb to between 2016 and 2019). In the study overall: An earlier analysis of some 620 of the donors reported around 280 Gb of sequence data and roughly 120 million unique TCR beta sequences obtained from about 200 million T cells. An earlier analysis of 500 to 650 of the donors applied high-throughput TCR beta sequencing to assess whether each TCR beta V gene segment acted as functional or pseudogenic. Typing coverage differed by locus: A, B, C, DRB1 and DQB1 were typed in about 629-640 donors, DQA1 in about 550, DPA1 in nearly 610, and DPB1 in 400 to 480. Of the roughly 400 genotyped donors, approximately 80% fell in the genetic ancestry cluster associated with self-reported Caucasian donors. Among over 350 genotyped donors of the cohort, an average of approximately 250,000 unique TCR beta nucleotide sequences were sequenced per donor, 15% to 20% of them non-productive. Rather than drawing on any new phenotypic data, the later analysis identified candidate immune exposures from TCR beta sequences and the way those sequences occurred across donors. HLA typing covered class I and class II loci at four-digit resolution. In a later analysis, previously published TCR beta repertoires from fewer than 750 donors were re-analyzed and high-resolution HLA genotyping was added so that TCR occurrence patterns could be studied. A later genetic analysis took genome-wide SNP genotypes for 398 of the 666 donors and used that subset as a discovery cohort. Every discovery cohort repertoire had been produced on one sequencing platform. The aim of the study was to test whether cataloging public T cell receptors could identify signatures of past pathogen exposure. Using immunosequencing, the study profiled T cell repertoires from 666 subjects and related those repertoires to cytomegalovirus serostatus. Because of strong linkage in the cohort, a handful of DR-DQ haplotypes were treated as single units for association and clustering. An early release that covered fewer than 800 HLA-typed donors contained around 300 gigabases of sequencing data and tens of millions of unique TCR sequences. Besides the first cohort of about 730 subjects, a separate validation cohort made up of roughly 120 different subjects was used. Alongside the repertoire data, information on donor age, sex, ethnicity and CMV serostatus was compiled. To predict cytomegalovirus infection status, the study brought together high-throughput TCR immunosequencing, statistical association of individual TCRs with disease status, and machine learning.

The investigation overall reported the following: Sequencing depth was assumed to be roughly uniform across donors in the presence/absence analyses, though that assumption may not hold. In a later analysis, HLA-associated TCR beta chains showed more clonal expansion and lower generation probabilities than non-associated chains that were equally common. Because counts were too low, 15 or so rarely observed V segments, including chromosome 9 orphons, were excluded from the earlier analysis of about 500 of the donors. The classifier was reported to diagnose cytomegalovirus status with high specificity and sensitivity in both the original cohort and the validation cohort. In this cohort, only TCR beta chains were sequenced, and detectable features were limited by the absence of alpha or paired-chain data. According to a later analysis, TCR association rates differed among HLA loci, with DRB1 alleles showing the most associated TCRs and HLA-C alleles showing the fewest. In a later genetic analysis, fewer N-insertions in productive TCRs were reported among donors in an Asian-associated ancestry cluster than the roughly 710-donor mean. In a later analysis, several top co-occurrence clusters were reported to appear linked to parvovirus B19, influenza, CMV and Epstein-Barr virus. An earlier analysis of approximately 500 of the donors showed that most TCR beta V segments appeared in productive rearrangements either about 90% or about 30% of the time, which broadly matched IMGT annotations. The only immune exposure information available for the cohort was CMV serostatus. A total of some 180 TCR beta chains were listed by the study as associated with cytomegalovirus. A further reported finding was that TCR beta sequences accurately predicted the HLA-A and HLA-B alleles for most subjects in the first cohort. Because the 87-base-pair reads could not distinguish some IMGT-functional V segments, including TRBV6-2 and TRBV6-3, those segments were excluded. Linkage disequilibrium might explain the correlated functional status among segregating V segments, but an unknown experimental factor could not be excluded. A later analysis associated about 17,000 TCR beta sequences with specific HLA alleles at a false discovery rate of 0.05. According to the authors, the approach could potentially be generalized to other disease states and immunological phenotypes. Three of the identified cytomegalovirus-associated TCR beta chains were confirmed in vitro to be specific for cytomegalovirus antigens. A cluster of highly shared sequence variants was judged likely to be a technical artifact of the sequencing pipeline. Because some donors lacked HLA typing at each locus, the association tests relied only on the typed subset. When HLA alleles, especially DR and DQ, strongly co-occurred, TCR associations were difficult to assign to individual alleles. In a later analysis, most CMV-associated TCR beta chains were found to appear HLA-restricted, with HLA associations seemingly driven largely by CMV exposure. While some public TCRs were present in many individuals, most TCR sequences turned up only very rarely across donors. A later genetic analysis associated a missense DCLRE1C variant with V-gene and J-gene trimming of TCR beta chains, and an independent cohort replicated the association.

The library was generated by the immunoSEQ multiplex PCR assay. For the multiplex PCR, a mixture combining 60 forward primers for TCR Vbeta segments and 13 reverse primers for TCR Jbeta segments was used. The CDR3 region of rearranged TCR beta genes was amplified from genomic DNA by a multiplex PCR assay. The amplified TCR beta libraries were sequenced on the Illumina HiSeq System as 87-base-pair reads. The study's own analysis went as follows. Across the 500 to 850 repertoires, a later analysis counted tens of millions of unique TCR beta chains, roughly 11 million of which were shared by at least two donors. Raw reads were error-corrected and collapsed into unique sequences with a nearest-neighbor algorithm that merged closely related sequences to remove PCR and sequencing errors. V, D and J gene segments were assigned by aligning CDR3 sequences to IMGT reference sequences. For a sequence to be retained, a match of at least six nucleotides to both a V gene segment and a J gene segment was required. A rearrangement counted as productive if the CDR3 had no stop codons and remained in frame with V and J, and every other rearrangement counted as non-productive. Following IMGT convention, CDR3 was defined as the stretch from the second conserved V-encoded cysteine to the conserved J-encoded phenylalanine. In an earlier analysis of more than 550 of the donors, sequences lacking an unambiguous match to a single V gene segment were excluded. In an earlier analysis of some 590 of the donors, a V segment was called functional when productive rearrangements were above 56.7%, and segregating when the standard deviation between donors exceeded 5%. A statistical classification framework was developed to diagnose cytomegalovirus status using the catalog of TCR beta chain sequences. In a later analysis, V and J genes were assigned by comparing TCR nucleotide sequences against IMGT/GENE-DB human TR gene sequences. In a later analysis, CDR3 sequences and most-parsimonious VDJ recombination scenarios were assigned using the TCRdist pipeline. In a later analysis, each TCR beta chain was defined by its CDR3 amino acid sequence together with its V-gene family, and reads lacking a unique V-gene family were excluded. In a later analysis, 450 to 600 highly shared, low-generation-probability nucleotide sequences were removed to address suspected cross-contamination and a sequencing artifact. In a later analysis, a clonal expansion index for each public chain was calculated from normalized within-repertoire ranks of inferred template counts. In a later analysis, generation probabilities were computed with a VDJ recombination model fitted to out-of-frame rearrangements, and the resulting probabilities were checked against IGoR. In a later analysis, hypergeometric tests were used to score TCR-TCR, TCR-HLA and TCR-CMV co-occurrence, with a repertoire-size bias correction applied to TCR pairs. In a later analysis, false discovery rates were estimated by permuting HLA or CMV assignments 20 times. A later analysis grouped co-occurring TCRs with DBSCAN, adding TCRdist sequence similarity when clustering within HLA-allele-positive subsets. Repertoires with fewer than 30,000 or more than 120,000 public chains, plus five repertoires with anomalous nucleotide sharing, were excluded from co-occurrence clustering. Imported from immuneACCESS, the table was reduced by TCRdb to in-frame sequences with V and J called. These copies leave out some clones; in studies compared against another copy, an unresolved V gene accounts for under half, and the cause of the remainder is not known. V and J calls and clone size are given by that table; D and trimming were obtained from the DNA. The sample table records about 150,000 clones; roughly three quarters of these occur just once. Together, the top ten hold around 7.2% of the sample.

In total, roughly 710 healthy bone marrow donors made up the cohort. At the time of sampling, every cohort member was nominally healthy, though immune exposures that went unrecorded were likely present. The donor tested CMV seropositive and was one of the 289 seropositive cohort members. A peripheral blood sample was collected from each donor, and TCR beta sequencing was performed on peripheral blood mononuclear cells. The Qiagen DNeasy Blood Extraction Kit was used to extract genomic DNA from the blood cell samples. Including cysteine and phenylalanine, the CDR3 has 18 amino acids. Kept here is only the CDR3 DNA, which spans 54 bases and is read in frame from base 1. CDR1 and CDR2, per the germline V gene (reference sequence), are SGHKS and YYEKEE. Ends trimmed: V by 1 base, J by 6 bases; bases unmatched to a gene: 18.

The receptor chain draws on TRBV5-5 and TRBJ1-1; a stretch of 7 junction bases matches TRBD1. This clonotype was obtained from a man aged 30 to 45 in good health and CMV-seropositive. The specimen sequenced was PBMCs. The CDR3 in this case is CASSLPDRAKVGYPEAFF. The DNA sequence is TGTGCCAGCAGCTTGCCCGACAGGGCAAAAGTTGGGTACCCTGAAGCTTTCTTT.